The 24 T cell receptor beta chains below come from one sample, sequenced in a study of regulatory T cells in long-lasting Graves disease. The time point was: newly diagnosed GD, antithyroid drugs for less than 3 months. Isolated PBMC RNA provided the starting material for the TCR library. The authors built TCR beta libraries using iRepertoire HTBI primers and Arm-PCR of CDR3 regions. TCRdb re-called the multiplex PCR reads with MiXCR, one entry per CDR3 protein. Of fewer than 550,000 distinct CDR3 sequences in the sample, 16% were seen once. These data were also reused for a study on T cells in Graves' hyperthyroidism and ophthalmopathy.

Sequenced material: peripheral blood mononuclear cells (PBMCs), taken at new diagnosis, from a patient treated with antithyroid drugs. The receptors were sampled from a woman between 18 and 29 years old with Graves disease.

V is TRBV20-1 and J is TRBJ1-5; D is unresolved. The germline V gene has CDR1 DFQATT and CDR2 SNEGSKA (reference sequence). V lost 6 bases to trimming and J lost 5 bases, with 14 bases between them. This CDR3 contains 13 residues. CDR3 nucleotides: TGCAGTGCGATAGAGCAGAATTATCAGCCCCAGCATTTT. This codes for CSAIEQNYQPQHF.

Ten or more counts support this clonotype. V and J are TRBV12-3 or TRBV12-4 and TRBJ2-3; 9 bases align to TRBD1. Trimming took 6 bases from V and 1 from J; bases not matched to a gene: 8. CDR3 length: 16 amino acids. Here the CDR3 reads CASRSPGQGRTDTQYF. The CDR3 nucleotides read TGTGCCAGCAGATCTCCGGGACAGGGACGCACAGATACGCAGTATTTT.

In its sample, this clonotype was seen many times. The chain has TRBV6-1 and TRBJ2-1; 11 bases fit TRBD2. This CDR3 comprises 15 residues. Germline loops: CDR1 MNHNS, CDR2 SASEGT. The V segment lost 6 bases and the J segment 7 bases; nucleotides outside the gene matches: 8. CDR3 sequence: CASRQLAGVGNEQFF. Here the CDR3 DNA reads TGTGCCAGCAGACAACTAGCGGGAGTTGGAAATGAGCAGTTCTTC.

V usage is TRBV24-1 and J usage is TRBJ2-3; D is undetermined. Per germline, CDR1 KGHDR and CDR2 SFDVKD. Trimming left V 4 bases short and J 6 bases short, with 16 bases between. The CDR3 sequence is 15 residues long. CDR3 amino acids: CATSENTDDTDTQYF. CDR3 nucleotide sequence: TGTGCCACCAGTGAGAACACGGACGACACGGATACGCAGTATTTT.

This clonotype was seen at least ten times. V usage is TRBV7-2 and J usage is TRBJ2-7, with TRBD1 matching over 9 bases. CDR1 is SGHTA, CDR2 FQGNSA, per germline. The CDR3 runs to 15 residues. V shed 5 bases, J shed 3 bases, and the junction held 8 bases outside the gene matches. The CDR3 DNA sequence: TGTGCCAGCAGCCCAACCCCGGGACAGGGCTACGAGCAGTACTTC. Amino acids: CASSPTPGQGYEQYF.

There are many counts of this clonotype. This rearrangement joins TRBV28 to TRBJ1-3; weak D call: TRBD1 (6 bases). CDR3 length equals 13 residues. Germline assignment: CDR1 MDHEN and CDR2 SYDVKM. V dropped 8 bases and J dropped 1 base, with 9 bases sitting between them. Written as DNA, the CDR3 is TGTGCCAGCTGCAGGGGTTCTGGAAACACCATATATTTT. Protein: CASCRGSGNTIYF. Complete variable domain (other parts from reference TRBV28 and TRBJ1-3): DVKVTQSSRYLVKRTGEKVFLECVQDMDHENMFWYRQDPGLGLRLIYFSYDVKMKEKGDIPEGYSVSREKKERFSLILESASTNQTSMYLCASCRGSGNTIYFGEGSWLTVV.

Of note for this clonotype: One base separates it from a far larger clone, so it is likely a read error. The J gene is TRBJ1-2, the V gene TRBV28, with 8 positions matching TRBD1. The CDR3 has 15 amino acids. Per germline, CDR1 MDHEN and CDR2 SYDVKM. After removal of 7 bases from V and 3 bases from J, the junction contained 10 bases not matched to a gene. CDR3 bases: TGTGCCAGCACTGAGGCAGGGGGCAAGGACTATGGCTACACCTTC. It encodes CASTEAGGKDYGYTF.

This clonotype was seen repeatedly, ten times or more. V gene TRBV18 combines with J gene TRBJ2-7, with no clear D. CDR1 is KGHSH, CDR2 LQKENI, per germline. Trimming took 5 bases from V and 3 from J, leaving 14 bases between them. The CDR3 is 14 amino acids. CDR3 in DNA: TGTGCCAGCTCAATAGGGAACGAACACTACGAGCAGTACTTC. This gives the protein CASSIGNEHYEQYF.

The rearrangement uses TRBV19 and TRBJ2-1; 9 bases are a match to TRBD2. Germline V gene lookup returns CDR1 LNHDA and CDR2 SQIVND (reference sequence). This CDR3 comprises 14 residues. V was pared by 4 bases and J by 4 bases, with 2 bases of the junction left unmatched. The CDR3 loop reads CASSNSGSYNEQFF. The DNA for the CDR3 is TGTGCCAGTAGTAATAGCGGGAGTTACAATGAGCAGTTCTTC.

This clonotype was detected a few times. The rearrangement uses TRBV5-1 and TRBJ2-6; no firm D call. This CDR3 region has 15 residues. Trimming removed 0 bases from V and 1 base from J, with 5 bases in between. Germline V gene lookup returns CDR1 SGHRS and CDR2 YFSETQ. The CDR3 sequence is CASSLEGSGANVLTF. Here the CDR3 DNA reads TGCGCCAGCAGCTTGGAAGGTTCTGGGGCCAACGTCCTGACTTTC.

This clonotype was detected ten times or more. The chain uses TRBV7-3 and TRBJ2-3; D is unresolved. Trimming pared 1 base from V and 2 bases from J, leaving 7 bases between. Germline V gene data show CDR1 as SGHTA and CDR2 as FQGTGA. This CDR3 contains 14 residues. The CDR3 DNA sequence: TGTGCCAGCAGCTTAAACGTCCCCACAGATACGCAGTATTTT. This codes for CASSLNVPTDTQYF.

This clonotype was counted many times. The CDR3 region is CASSLGYHGTEAFF. The CDR3 DNA sequence: TGTGCCAGCAGCTTGGGTTACCACGGCACTGAAGCTTTCTTT. V is TRBV5-6 and J is TRBJ1-1; D remains ambiguous. The CDR3 extends over 14 amino acids. V lost 0 bases, J lost 4 bases, and 10 bases lay in between. Germline loops: CDR1 SGHDT, CDR2 YYEEEE.

This clonotype was found many times. The V and J genes are TRBV6-1 and TRBJ2-7; 8 nucleotides line up with TRBD2. Germline-derived CDR1 and CDR2 are MNHNS and SASEGT. J was trimmed by 5 bases and V by 7 bases; bases with no gene match: 10. CDR3 length: 14 amino acids. The CDR3 DNA is TGTGCCAGCACACTGCGGGGGGCGGGAAACGAGCAGTACTTC. Protein: CASTLRGAGNEQYF.

This CDR3 is CSARGDRGWHGYTF. Written as DNA, the CDR3 is TGCAGTGCTAGAGGGGACAGGGGGTGGCATGGCTACACCTTC. The V call is TRBV20-1, the J call TRBJ1-2, with 11 bases aligning to TRBD1. This CDR3 has 14 residues. Trimming at V came to 1 base and at J to 6 bases, leaving 4 bases not matched to a gene. The germline gives CDR1 DFQATT, CDR2 SNEGSKA (reference sequence).

As concerns this clonotype: One base separates it from a far larger clone, so it is likely a read error. This chain joins TRBV30 and TRBJ2-5; 7 positions match TRBD2. The DNA matches TRBJ2-1 better at its end, which makes the J call doubtful. CDR1 and CDR2 from the germline V gene are GTSNPN and SVGIG (reference sequence). This CDR3 spans 15 amino acids. DNA of the CDR3: TGTGCCTGGGGGACTATCGGCAACCTAGACAATGAGCAGTTCTTC. Protein: CAWGTIGNLDNEQFF.

The chain employs TRBV27 and TRBJ2-7, with unresolved D. V was pared by 7 bases and J by 2 bases, with 18 bases between. This CDR3 has 15 amino acids. Germline V gene sequence: CDR1 MNHEY, CDR2 SMNVEV (reference sequence). The DNA of the CDR3 is TGTGCCAGCAAGGGTCCGGAGACTGGAACCTACGAGCAGTACTTC. It specifies CASKGPETGTYEQYF.

There are many counts of this clonotype. This chain joins TRBV2 and TRBJ2-7; D might be TRBD2 (5 bases). CDR1 and CDR2 from the germline V gene are SNHLY and FYNNEI. This CDR3 region has 13 residues. The V end was cut by 1 base, the J end by 9 bases, with 13 bases between. The DNA for the CDR3 is TGTGCCAGCAGTGAAGAGTGGTCCGCGGGGCAGTACTTC. The encoded protein is CASSEEWSAGQYF.

This clonotype was observed at least ten times. V gene TRBV7-6 combines with J gene TRBJ1-1; 7 nucleotides match TRBD1. Looked up from germline, CDR1 is SGHVS and CDR2 is FNYEAQ. After removal of 1 base from V and 3 bases from J, the junction contained 5 bases not matched to a gene. The length of the CDR3 is 15 residues. CDR3 loop: CASSLEGAGHTEAFF. In DNA, the CDR3 is TGTGCCAGCAGCTTAGAGGGGGCCGGGCACACTGAAGCTTTCTTT. Looking up the rest from reference TRBV7-6 and TRBJ1-1 gives the full variable domain: GAGVSQSPRYKVTKRGQDVALRCDPISGHVSLYWYRQALGQGPEFLTYFNYEAQQDKSGLPNDRFSAERPEGSISTLTIQRTEQRDSAMYRCASSLEGAGHTEAFFGQGTRLTVV.

The rearrangement joins TRBV10-3 to TRBJ1-1, with D maybe TRBD1 (5 bases). V was pared by 10 bases and J by 1 base, with 13 bases between. The CDR3 covers 13 residues. The V gene's germline CDR1 is ENHRY and CDR2 SYGVKD. The chain's CDR3 is CATLVGGNTEAFF. The CDR3 DNA sequence: TGTGCCACCCTTGTGGGGGGGAACACTGAAGCTTTCTTT.

The CDR3 protein is CASSHGTASTDTQYF. DNA of the CDR3: TGTGCCAGCAGTCACGGGACAGCTAGCACAGATACGCAGTATTTT. The V gene is TRBV6-4, the J gene TRBJ2-3, with 7 bases fitting TRBD1. The CDR3 extends over 15 amino acids. Germline CDR1 reads MRHNA; CDR2 reads SNTAGT. After removal of 5 bases from V and 0 bases from J, the junction contained 5 bases not matched to a gene.

V is TRBV25-1 and J is TRBJ2-1, with 10 bases matching TRBD2. The V segment lost 1 base and the J segment 2 bases; nucleotides outside the gene matches: 14. The CDR3 is 20 residues long. Per germline, CDR1 MGHDK and CDR2 SYGVNS. CDR3 sequence reads: CASSESGRVASGRPYNEQFF. The CDR3 nucleotides read TGTGCCAGCAGTGAATCGGGCAGGGTAGCTAGCGGGAGACCCTACAATGAGCAGTTCTTC.

The CDR3 DNA is TGTGCCAGTAGTATCCGGGACACTTATGGCTACACCTTC. As protein: CASSIRDTYGYTF. The chain employs TRBV19 and TRBJ1-2; tentatively, D is TRBD1 (6 bases). Germline CDR1 LNHDA, CDR2 SQIVND (reference sequence). Trimming took 3 bases from V and 5 from J, leaving 10 bases between them. The CDR3 totals 13 residues. The variable domain in full, with the rest retrieved from reference TRBV19 and TRBJ1-2, is DGGITQSPKYLFRKEGQNVTLSCEQNLNHDAMYWYRQDPGQGLRLIYYSQIVNDFQKGDIAEGYSVSREKKESFPLTVTSAQKNPTAFYLCASSIRDTYGYTFGSGTRLTVV.

This clonotype showed up just a few times. A far larger clone is off by one base, so a read error is likely. The J gene is TRBJ2-3, the V gene TRBV7-2, with no clear D. Matching the DNA end better, TRBJ1-5 makes the J call doubtful. CDR1 and CDR2 (germline): SGHTA, FQGNSA. This CDR3 is 12 amino acids long. CDR3 DNA sequence: TGTGCCAGCAGCTCGAGCACAGATACGCAGCATTTT. Translating it yields CASSSSTDTQHF.

This clonotype was picked up many times. The chain joins TRBV18 to TRBJ2-1; TRBD1 matches 10 bases. With V trimmed by 2 bases and J by 8 bases, 3 bases remained unmatched. The CDR3 is made up of 14 amino acids. CDR1 is KGHSH, CDR2 LQKENI, per germline. CDR3 nucleotides: TGTGCCAGCTCACCAGGGACAGGGGTCTATGAGCAGTTCTTC. Amino acids: CASSPGTGVYEQFF. Variable domain in full (rest from reference TRBV18 and TRBJ2-1): NAGVMQNPRHLVRRRGQEARLRCSPMKGHSHVYWYRQLPEEGLKFMVYLQKENIIDESGMPKERFSAEFPKEGPSILRIQQVVRGDSAAYFCASSPGTGVYEQFFGPGTRLTVL.